This T cell receptor beta chain is from a study of blood T cell repertoires in COVID-19 (dated by TCRdb to 2020 to 2021). Broadly, across the study: Samples from collaborators originated in the United States, Italy and Spain and spanned both the acute and convalescent phases of COVID-19. The prospective study material was composed of cDNA or gDNA derived from T cells, B-cell-depleted T cells, or PBMCs. The dataset comprised deeply sampled blood TCRbeta repertoires from subjects exposed to, actively infected with, or recovered from COVID-19. The repertoires were released in a freely available public database intended as a resource for research on the immune response to SARS-CoV-2. The samples were drawn from the first 160 participants of the ongoing ImmuneRACE study and from more than 1,000 subjects provided by 6 global collaborators. The sample metadata nearly always contained a de-identified subject ID, COVID-19 status, age in years and sex. Where available, HLA class I and class II types were obtained from metadata supplied by the sample provider rather than from assay-based typing.

This clone has more than one count but fewer than ten. Its antigen has not been determined. No much larger clone exists at a distance of one base, and base qualities are not known. TCRbeta CDR3 regions were amplified from genomic DNA using the immunoSEQ Assay, a bias-controlled multiplex PCR. The original pipeline was this. The number of nucleated cells in each sample was estimated from the amplification of reference gene primers within the assay. To quantify the absolute abundance of each unique TCRbeta CDR3 rearrangement, sequence reads were collapsed and filtered. Productive Simpson clonality was computed per sample as the square root of Simpson's diversity index over productive rearrangements. TCRdb took this table from immuneACCESS and kept in-frame rearrangements with V and J called. Such tables lack part of the clones; where checked against another copy, unresolved V genes explain under half of the gap, and the rest is unexplained. V, J and clone size derive from that table, while D and trimming were established from the DNA sequence. In all, the sample holds some 400,000 clones, and 87% of those were seen once. Approximately 2.5% of the sample rests with the top ten.

The germline V gene specifies MNHEY as CDR1 and SVGAGI as CDR2. V and J lose 7 bases and 1 base, and a span of 13 bases separates them. The CDR3 contains 14 residues, cysteine and phenylalanine counted. Kept here is only the CDR3 DNA, which spans 42 bases and is read in frame from base 1. One collaborating source in Seattle enrolled patients during active infection and followed them longitudinally through the course of disease. Collaborating institutions collected whole blood in K2EDTA tubes following their own protocols. For TCRbeta analysis, collaborators shipped samples in one of three forms: frozen whole blood, isolated PBMCs, or DNA extracted from either of those sample types. What the research found in general, with its limitations: Clinical and demographic metadata were provided uncurated, with the amount varying by source and participant.

This receptor chain uses TRBV6-5 and TRBJ1-1; the D gene is not confidently resolved. The sample taken for sequencing was peripheral blood. This clonotype was sampled from a woman in her fifties or sixties with COVID-19, enrolled during active disease. The CDR3 reads CASNKWGENTEAFF. Read as DNA, the sequence is TGTGCCAGCAACAAATGGGGAGAGAACACTGAAGCTTTCTTT.